This T cell receptor beta chain was obtained from a study of CD8 T cell repertoires and HIV-1 epitope variants. Sequenced by immunoSEQ multiplex PCR; TCRdb stores in-frame clones only, minus some. This repertoire shows about 4,500 clones, less than 80% found once; its top ten account for about 40%. Turning to this clone: Its specificity is unknown.

The V end lost 4 bases, the J end lost 1 base, and 11 bases lay between the germline ends. Germline V CDR1 and CDR2: SGHRS, YFSETQ. The CDR3 is 15 amino acids. The chain uses TRBV5-1 and TRBJ2-2; D ambiguous. The receptor's source is a male donor with HIV. Material: cultured CD8+ T cells derived from PBMCs. This CDR3 reads CASSVQPVNTGELFF. The CDR3 nucleotides are TGCGCCAGCAGCGTGCAGCCAGTGAACACCGGGGAGCTGTTTTTT. The full variable domain, in which reference TRBV5-1 and TRBJ2-2 provide the parts outside the CDR3, is KAGVTQTPRYLIKTRGQQVTLSCSPISGHRSVSWYQQTPGQGLQFLFEYFSETQRNKGNFPGRFSGRQFSNSRSEMNVSTLELGDSALYLCASSVQPVNTGELFFGEGSRLTVL.